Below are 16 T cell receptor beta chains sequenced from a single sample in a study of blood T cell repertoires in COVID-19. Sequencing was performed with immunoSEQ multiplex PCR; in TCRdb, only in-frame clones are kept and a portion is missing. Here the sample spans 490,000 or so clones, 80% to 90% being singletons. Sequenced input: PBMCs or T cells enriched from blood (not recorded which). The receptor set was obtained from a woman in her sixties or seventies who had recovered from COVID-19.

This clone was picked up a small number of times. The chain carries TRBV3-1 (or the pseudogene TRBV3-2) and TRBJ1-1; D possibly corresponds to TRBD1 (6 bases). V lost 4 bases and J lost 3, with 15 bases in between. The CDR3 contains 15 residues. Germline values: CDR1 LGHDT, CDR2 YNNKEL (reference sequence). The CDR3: CASSPYRELDTEAFF. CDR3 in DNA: TGTGCCAGCAGCCCATACAGGGAGTTGGACACTGAAGCTTTCTTT.

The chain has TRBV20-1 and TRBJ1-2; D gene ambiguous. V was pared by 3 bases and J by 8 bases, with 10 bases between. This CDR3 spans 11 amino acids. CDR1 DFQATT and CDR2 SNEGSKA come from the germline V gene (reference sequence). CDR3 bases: TGCAGTGCTAGTTTCCCTTCCGGCTACACCTTC. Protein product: CSASFPSGYTF.

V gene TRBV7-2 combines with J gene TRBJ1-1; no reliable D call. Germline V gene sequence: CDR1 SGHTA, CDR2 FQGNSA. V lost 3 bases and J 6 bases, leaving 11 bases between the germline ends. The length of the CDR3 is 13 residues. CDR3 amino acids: CASSFLRRAEAFF. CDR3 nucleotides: TGTGCCAGCAGCTTCCTCAGGAGGGCTGAAGCTTTCTTT. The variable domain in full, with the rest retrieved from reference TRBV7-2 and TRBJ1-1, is GAGVSQSPSNKVTEKGKDVELRCDPISGHTALYWYRQSLGQGLEFLIYFQGNSAPDKSGLPSDRFSAERTGGSVSTLTIQRTQQEDSAVYLCASSFLRRAEAFFGQGTRLTVV.

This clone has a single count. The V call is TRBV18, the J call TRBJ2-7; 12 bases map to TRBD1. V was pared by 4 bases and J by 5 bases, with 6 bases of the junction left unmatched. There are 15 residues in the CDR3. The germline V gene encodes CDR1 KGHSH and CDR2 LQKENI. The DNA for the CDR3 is TGTGCCAGCTCACACTCCGGGACAGGGGGCAACGAGCAGTACTTC. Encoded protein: CASSHSGTGGNEQYF.

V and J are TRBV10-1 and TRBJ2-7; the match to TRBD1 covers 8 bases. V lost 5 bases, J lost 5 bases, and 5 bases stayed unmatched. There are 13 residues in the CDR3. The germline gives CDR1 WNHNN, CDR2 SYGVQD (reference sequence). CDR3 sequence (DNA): TGCGCCAGCAGTAGGACAGGGACCCACGAGCAGTACTTC. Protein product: CASSRTGTHEQYF.

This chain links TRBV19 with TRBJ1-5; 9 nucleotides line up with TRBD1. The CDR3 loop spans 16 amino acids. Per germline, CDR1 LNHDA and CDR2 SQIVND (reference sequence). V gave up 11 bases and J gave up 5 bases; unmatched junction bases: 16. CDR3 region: CASKTRTGGRDQPQHF. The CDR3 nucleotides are TGTGCCTCAAAGACCCGCACAGGGGGCCGGGATCAGCCCCAGCATTTT.

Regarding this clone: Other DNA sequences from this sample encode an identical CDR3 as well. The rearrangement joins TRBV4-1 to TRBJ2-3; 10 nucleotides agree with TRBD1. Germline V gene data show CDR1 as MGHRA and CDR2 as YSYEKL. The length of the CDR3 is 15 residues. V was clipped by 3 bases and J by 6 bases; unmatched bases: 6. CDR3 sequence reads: CASSQSGTGADTQYF. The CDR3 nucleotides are TGCGCCAGCAGCCAGTCCGGGACAGGGGCGGATACGCAGTATTTT.

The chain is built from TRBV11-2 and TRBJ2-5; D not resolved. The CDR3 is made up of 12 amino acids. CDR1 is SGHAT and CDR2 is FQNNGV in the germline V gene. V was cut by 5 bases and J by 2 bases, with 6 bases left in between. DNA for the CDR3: TGTGCCAGCAGCCCCAAACAAGAGACCCAGTACTTC. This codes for CASSPKQETQYF.

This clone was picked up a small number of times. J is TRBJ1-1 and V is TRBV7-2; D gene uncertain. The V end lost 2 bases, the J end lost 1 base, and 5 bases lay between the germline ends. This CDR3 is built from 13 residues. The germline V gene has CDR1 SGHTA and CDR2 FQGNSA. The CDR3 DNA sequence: TGTGCCAGCAGCTTAAAGAGGAACACTGAAGCTTTCTTT. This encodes CASSLKRNTEAFF.

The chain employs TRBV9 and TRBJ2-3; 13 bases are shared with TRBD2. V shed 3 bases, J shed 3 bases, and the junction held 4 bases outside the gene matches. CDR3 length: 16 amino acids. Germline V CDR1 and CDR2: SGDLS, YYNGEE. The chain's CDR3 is CASSAPGLAGTDTQYF. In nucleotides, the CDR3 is TGTGCCAGCAGCGCACCGGGACTAGCGGGGACAGATACGCAGTATTTT.

The CDR3 reads CASSLAGGAAEAFF. The CDR3 DNA reads as TGCGCCAGCAGCTTGGCCGGTGGGGCGGCTGAAGCTTTCTTT. V is TRBV5-1 and J is TRBJ1-1, with a tentative D call TRBD1 (5 bases). The CDR3 loop spans 14 amino acids. Trimming stripped 0 bases from V and 6 bases from J, with 12 bases between. The V gene's germline CDR1 is SGHRS and CDR2 YFSETQ. Full variable domain (remainder filled in from reference TRBV5-1 and TRBJ1-1): KAGVTQTPRYLIKTRGQQVTLSCSPISGHRSVSWYQQTPGQGLQFLFEYFSETQRNKGNFPGRFSGRQFSNSRSEMNVSTLELGDSALYLCASSLAGGAAEAFFGQGTRLTVV.

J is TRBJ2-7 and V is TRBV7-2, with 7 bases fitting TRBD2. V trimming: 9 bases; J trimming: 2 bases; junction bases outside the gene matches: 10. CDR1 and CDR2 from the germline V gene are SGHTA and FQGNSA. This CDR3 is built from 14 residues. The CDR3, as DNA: TGTGCCAGTAAACCCTGGGGAGGGGCCTACGAGCAGTACTTC. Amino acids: CASKPWGGAYEQYF. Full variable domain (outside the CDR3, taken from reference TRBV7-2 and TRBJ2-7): GAGVSQSPSNKVTEKGKDVELRCDPISGHTALYWYRQSLGQGLEFLIYFQGNSAPDKSGLPSDRFSAERTGGSVSTLTIQRTQQEDSAVYLCASKPWGGAYEQYFGPGTRLTVT.

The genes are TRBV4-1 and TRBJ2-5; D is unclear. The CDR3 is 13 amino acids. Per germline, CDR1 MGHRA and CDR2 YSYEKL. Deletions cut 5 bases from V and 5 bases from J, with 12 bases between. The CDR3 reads CASSTATGETQYF. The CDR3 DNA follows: TGCGCCAGCAGCACTGCCACCGGGGAGACCCAGTACTTC.

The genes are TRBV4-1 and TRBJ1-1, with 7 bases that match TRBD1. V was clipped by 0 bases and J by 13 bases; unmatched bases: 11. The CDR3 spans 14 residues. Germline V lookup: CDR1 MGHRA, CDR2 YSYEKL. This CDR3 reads CASSQEETGLVGFF. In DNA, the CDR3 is TGCGCCAGCAGCCAAGAAGAGACAGGGTTGGTAGGTTTCTTT.

The CDR3 here is CSVARLTVYNEQFF. In nucleotides, the CDR3 is TGCAGCGTTGCACGGCTAACAGTTTACAATGAGCAGTTCTTC. The V call is TRBV29-1, the J call TRBJ2-1; D is ambiguous. The length of the CDR3 is 14 residues. Trimming took 4 bases from V and 4 from J, leaving 14 bases between them. CDR1 is SQVTM and CDR2 is ANQGSEA in the germline V gene.

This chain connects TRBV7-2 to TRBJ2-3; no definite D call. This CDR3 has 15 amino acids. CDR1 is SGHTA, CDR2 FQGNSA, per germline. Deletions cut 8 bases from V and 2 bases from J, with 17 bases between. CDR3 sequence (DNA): TGTGCCAGCTCGTCCGCAGGATCCTTCACAGATACGCAGTATTTT. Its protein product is CASSSAGSFTDTQYF.